The rows below give T cell receptor beta chains drawn from one sample of a study of blood T cell repertoires in COVID-19. Clones were read by immunoSEQ multiplex PCR, and TCRdb kept only the in-frame ones, dropping some. The sample includes about 340,000 clones, around 88% of them seen just once. Material for sequencing was peripheral blood. All receptors derive from a man aged 30 to 45 with active or convalescent COVID-19. The conserved cysteine and the conserved F or W are not part of the CDR3 here. Clone size appears in some rows only: once, few, many, or a class for an expanded clone.

clone size: NA; V gene: TRBV12-5; J gene: TRBJ1-1; CDR3 protein: ASGLGDLGGTEAF
clone size: NA; V gene: TRBV4-2; J gene: TRBJ1-2; CDR3 protein: ASSQDLSGGYGYT
clone size: NA; V gene: TRBV6-5; J gene: TRBJ2-7; CDR3 protein: ASSYSTGDLSYEQY
clone size: few; V gene: TRBV4-1; J gene: TRBJ1-1; CDR3 protein: ASSQLFGQSRMNTEAF
clone size: NA; V gene: TRBV6-5; J gene: TRBJ2-7; CDR3 protein: ASRGDSKYEQY
clone size: NA; V gene: TRBV6-5; J gene: TRBJ1-6; CDR3 protein: ASSYRVPVGNSPLH
clone size: once; V gene: TRBV4-3; J gene: TRBJ1-2; CDR3 protein: ASSFGQNYGYT
clone size: NA; V gene: TRBV5-4; J gene: TRBJ1-6; CDR3 protein: ASSLKPRLNSPLH
clone size: NA; V gene: TRBV28; J gene: TRBJ2-5; CDR3 protein: ASSWDRAYQETQY
clone size: NA; V gene: TRBV30; J gene: TRBJ1-6; CDR3 protein: AWSPDSSPLH
clone size: NA; V gene: TRBV28; J gene: TRBJ1-5; CDR3 protein: ASSRVKGSTLNQPQH
clone size: few; V gene: TRBV7-2; J gene: TRBJ2-2; CDR3 protein: ASSRTGDNTGELF
clone size: NA; V gene: TRBV5-1; J gene: TRBJ1-4; CDR3 protein: ASSVGTGGAEEKLF
clone size: NA; V gene: TRBV7-2; J gene: TRBJ2-3; CDR3 protein: ASSLAAYSDTQY
clone size: NA; V gene: TRBV6-5; J gene: TRBJ2-2; CDR3 protein: ASRPGGNTGELF
clone size: NA; V gene: TRBV12-3/TRBV12-4; J gene: TRBJ1-2; CDR3 protein: ASTAWGDYGYT
clone size: NA; V gene: TRBV7-2; J gene: TRBJ2-5; CDR3 protein: ASSSASGVLETQY
clone size: once; V gene: TRBV5-1; J gene: TRBJ2-1; CDR3 protein: ASRAGSLSYNEQF
clone size: NA; V gene: TRBV7-2; J gene: TRBJ1-1; CDR3 protein: ASSLVGQGEAF
clone size: NA; V gene: TRBV27; J gene: TRBJ1-6; CDR3 protein: ASSSMSGSPLH
clone size: NA; V gene: TRBV4-3; J gene: TRBJ2-7; CDR3 protein: ASSQGITGGSPYEQY
clone size: NA; V gene: TRBV29-1; J gene: TRBJ2-7; CDR3 protein: SAVLADYYEQY
clone size: NA; V gene: TRBV4-2; J gene: TRBJ2-1; CDR3 protein: ASSQDAGAFSYNEQF
clone size: NA; V gene: TRBV18; J gene: TRBJ1-1; CDR3 protein: ASSPSPGQGVPTEAF
clone size: once; V gene: TRBV9; J gene: TRBJ1-2; CDR3 protein: ASTLTGNYGYT
clone size: NA; V gene: TRBV7-3; J gene: TRBJ2-5; CDR3 protein: ASSPGTGFDETQY
clone size: NA; V gene: TRBV30; J gene: TRBJ2-2; CDR3 protein: AWSNQGSTGELF
clone size: NA; V gene: TRBV9; J gene: TRBJ2-3; CDR3 protein: ASSPGLASSTDTQY
clone size: NA; V gene: TRBV5-4; J gene: TRBJ2-7; CDR3 protein: ASSGGASGSFDYEQY
clone size: NA; V gene: TRBV6-1; J gene: TRBJ1-6; CDR3 protein: ASSEEEWDRGWDSPLH
clone size: NA; V gene: TRBV4-2; J gene: TRBJ1-3; CDR3 protein: ASSQAGSSGNTIY
clone size: few; V gene: TRBV30; J gene: TRBJ2-2; CDR3 protein: AWRLEIEVGELF
clone size: few; V gene: TRBV15; J gene: TRBJ2-1; CDR3 protein: ATSRRTGLVEQF
clone size: NA; V gene: TRBV10-2; J gene: TRBJ2-7; CDR3 protein: ASSRGTSLTEQY
clone size: NA; V gene: TRBV7-9; J gene: TRBJ2-7; CDR3 protein: ASSFGVYEQY
clone size: NA; V gene: TRBV29-1; J gene: TRBJ2-7; CDR3 protein: SVPGTSNYEQY
clone size: NA; V gene: TRBV20-1; J gene: TRBJ1-2; CDR3 protein: SASQGLNYGYT
clone size: NA; V gene: TRBV7-2; J gene: TRBJ2-2; CDR3 protein: ASSLRAGGGGELF
clone size: NA; V gene: TRBV9; J gene: TRBJ2-7; CDR3 protein: ASSARLAGGLTEQY
clone size: NA; V gene: TRBV5-1; J gene: TRBJ2-5; CDR3 protein: ASSLGTSDGETQY
clone size: once; V gene: TRBV19; J gene: TRBJ1-1; CDR3 protein: ASSIDETPEAF
clone size: few; V gene: TRBV27; J gene: TRBJ1-2; CDR3 protein: ASSRLTGSTAGYT
clone size: NA; V gene: TRBV12-3/TRBV12-4; J gene: TRBJ2-5; CDR3 protein: ASTDSGQETQY
clone size: NA; V gene: TRBV29-1; J gene: TRBJ1-1; CDR3 protein: SYPGAEAF